This TCR beta chain was profiled in a study of blood T cells in healthy people across ages. Broader study findings: The recorded TCR beta diversity per million T cells decreased in a roughly linear manner with age.

A J-beta primer mix and a sample-barcoded 5' primer were used in a second PCR of roughly 6 to 12 cycles. Each CDR3 protein is one row after TCRdb ran MiXCR on the 5' RACE reads. The data show 630,000 or so distinct CDR3 sequences, about 34% seen once. Per sample, no less than 5 micrograms of total RNA were extracted. Ten or more counts support this clonotype. The antigen remains undetermined. Trimming pared 5 bases from V and 0 bases from J, leaving 8 bases between. The length of the CDR3 is 15 residues. Germline CDR1 reads MNHEY; CDR2 reads SVGEGT. The sequencing input was blood. The genes are TRBV6-2 or TRBV6-3 and TRBJ2-6; D may be TRBD2 (5 bases). The receptor's source is an elderly woman in good health. The CDR3 DNA reads as TGTGCCAGCAGTCCCGCGGGCTCTGGGGCCAACGTCCTGACTTTC. This translates into CASSPAGSGANVLTF.